This T cell receptor (beta chain) was retrieved from a study of breast tumors, draining lymph nodes, adjacent tissues. V lost 0 bases and J lost 1, with 12 bases in between. CDR1 SGHRS and CDR2 YFSETQ come from the germline V gene. The CDR3 totals 16 residues. TCRdb itself ran the multiplex PCR reads through MiXCR, one entry per CDR3 protein. The profile shows around 130,000 distinct CDR3 sequences, about 30% of them singletons. A word on this clonotype: What it binds is unknown.

Study-wide findings and caveats: Data only fit, rather than demonstrated, lymph node origin of most tumor T cells. The data were judged consistent with most tumor T cells coming from lymph node and expanding in tumor. Compared with lymph nodes, tumors were less diverse; compared with nontumor tissue, more. Compared with basal-like, luminal-like tumors shared significantly more repertoire with nontumor tissue.

Axillary draining lymph nodes of breast cancer patients supplied the node samples. This chain joins TRBV5-1 and TRBJ2-3; D might be TRBD1 (6 bases). The sequencing sample was made of axillary lymph node tissue. The sequence was obtained from a female donor with breast cancer. Some clones in this sample may be carry-over from other donors' samples. CDR3 in amino acids: CASSLGQARGTDTQYF. The CDR3 DNA is TGCGCCAGCAGCTTGGGACAGGCGAGGGGCACAGATACGCAGTATTTT.